A selection of T cell receptor beta chains follows, all from one sample in a study of T cell responses to AZD1222 COVID-19 vaccine. TCRdb keeps only in-frame clones here, not all; method: immunoSEQ multiplex PCR. The data hold roughly 100,000 clones, with 88% observed a single time. Specimen: peripheral blood, collected on day 0 of AZD1222 vaccination. All receptors come from an adult in good health. The CDR3 runs from the conserved cysteine through the conserved F or W. Each record gives: clone size, V gene, D gene, J gene, CDR3 protein, CDR3 DNA. The D gene is left open where the match is weak. Clone size appears in some rows only: once, few, many, or a class for an expanded clone.

clone size: NA
V gene: TRBV11-2
D gene: NA
J gene: TRBJ2-2
CDR3 protein: CASSSPGGQNTGELFF
CDR3 DNA: TGTGCCAGCAGCTCCCCCGGGGGACAGAACACCGGGGAGCTGTTTTTT

clone size: NA
V gene: TRBV3-1/TRBV3-2
D gene: TRBD2
J gene: TRBJ2-1
CDR3 protein: CASSLWTSGRAEEQFF
CDR3 DNA: TGTGCCAGCAGCCTCTGGACTAGCGGGAGAGCCGAGGAGCAGTTCTTC

clone size: NA
V gene: TRBV19
D gene: NA
J gene: TRBJ1-5
CDR3 protein: CASTTGNQPQHF
CDR3 DNA: TGTGCCAGTACCACAGGAAATCAGCCCCAGCATTTT

clone size: NA
V gene: TRBV7-9
D gene: NA
J gene: TRBJ1-1
CDR3 protein: CASSLEGHLNTEAFF
CDR3 DNA: TGTGCCAGCAGCTTAGAAGGACACTTGAACACTGAAGCTTTCTTT

clone size: NA
V gene: TRBV19
D gene: NA
J gene: TRBJ1-5
CDR3 protein: CASSIEVGQPQHF
CDR3 DNA: TGTGCCAGTAGTATAGAGGTGGGTCAGCCCCAGCATTTT

clone size: NA
V gene: TRBV3-1/TRBV3-2
D gene: NA
J gene: TRBJ1-4
CDR3 protein: CASRSIISEKLFF
CDR3 DNA: TGTGCCAGCAGATCCATAATAAGCGAAAAACTGTTTTTT

clone size: NA
V gene: TRBV10-3
D gene: NA
J gene: TRBJ2-3
CDR3 protein: CAISGDSSLVTQYF
CDR3 DNA: TGTGCCATCAGTGGGGACTCCTCGTTGGTTACGCAGTATTTT

clone size: NA
V gene: TRBV15
D gene: NA
J gene: TRBJ2-7
CDR3 protein: CATSRGTSSYEQYF
CDR3 DNA: TGTGCCACCAGCAGGGGGACAAGCTCCTACGAGCAGTACTTC

clone size: NA
V gene: TRBV12-3/TRBV12-4
D gene: NA
J gene: TRBJ2-2
CDR3 protein: CASSRANGELFF
CDR3 DNA: TGTGCCAGCAGCAGGGCTAACGGGGAGCTGTTTTTT

clone size: NA
V gene: TRBV6-5
D gene: TRBD1
J gene: TRBJ2-2
CDR3 protein: CASRATGVDTGELFF
CDR3 DNA: TGTGCCAGCAGAGCGACAGGGGTAGACACCGGGGAGCTGTTTTTT

clone size: NA
V gene: TRBV7-8
D gene: TRBD1
J gene: TRBJ1-1
CDR3 protein: CASSITGGNKAFF
CDR3 DNA: TGTGCCAGCAGCATAACAGGGGGCAATAAAGCTTTCTTT

clone size: NA
V gene: TRBV2
D gene: NA
J gene: TRBJ1-6
CDR3 protein: CASSENNSPLHF
CDR3 DNA: TGTGCCAGCAGTGAGAATAATTCACCCCTCCACTTT

clone size: NA
V gene: TRBV2
D gene: NA
J gene: TRBJ1-3
CDR3 protein: CASSGGSGNTIYF
CDR3 DNA: TGTGCCAGCAGTGGGGGCTCTGGAAACACCATATATTTT

clone size: NA
V gene: TRBV30
D gene: TRBD2
J gene: TRBJ2-1
CDR3 protein: CAWSSWSSGLQDEQFF
CDR3 DNA: TGTGCCTGGAGTTCCTGGAGTAGCGGGCTCCAGGATGAGCAGTTCTTC

clone size: NA
V gene: TRBV6-2/TRBV6-3
D gene: NA
J gene: TRBJ1-1
CDR3 protein: CASSGINTEAFF
CDR3 DNA: TGTGCCAGCAGTGGCATTAACACTGAAGCTTTCTTT

clone size: NA
V gene: TRBV5-1
D gene: TRBD1
J gene: TRBJ1-4
CDR3 protein: CASSLDLGQGNEKLFF
CDR3 DNA: TGCGCCAGCAGCTTGGACCTAGGACAGGGTAATGAAAAACTGTTTTTT

clone size: NA
V gene: TRBV28
D gene: NA
J gene: TRBJ1-2
CDR3 protein: CASREKIYGYTF
CDR3 DNA: TGTGCCAGCAGGGAAAAGATCTATGGCTACACCTTC

clone size: NA
V gene: TRBV19
D gene: TRBD2
J gene: TRBJ2-2
CDR3 protein: CASSPGTSGSTGELFF
CDR3 DNA: TGTGCCAGTAGTCCGGGGACTAGCGGGAGCACCGGGGAGCTGTTTTTT

clone size: NA
V gene: TRBV7-2
D gene: NA
J gene: TRBJ2-3
CDR3 protein: CASSLAGQITDTQYF
CDR3 DNA: TGTGCCAGCAGCTTAGCCGGGCAAATCACAGATACGCAGTATTTT

clone size: NA
V gene: TRBV7-9
D gene: NA
J gene: TRBJ1-2
CDR3 protein: CASSLGKTGKGYTF
CDR3 DNA: TGTGCCAGCAGCTTAGGGAAGACAGGAAAGGGCTACACCTTC

clone size: NA
V gene: TRBV13
D gene: NA
J gene: TRBJ1-2
CDR3 protein: CASSHSTGTLFQGYTF
CDR3 DNA: TGTGCCAGCAGCCACTCCACCGGGACCCTCTTTCAAGGCTACACCTTC

clone size: NA
V gene: TRBV19
D gene: TRBD1
J gene: TRBJ1-5
CDR3 protein: CASMPDRSNQPQHF
CDR3 DNA: TGTGCCAGTATGCCGGACAGGAGCAATCAGCCCCAGCATTTT

clone size: NA
V gene: TRBV5-1
D gene: NA
J gene: TRBJ1-1
CDR3 protein: CASSLRWEGLNTEAFF
CDR3 DNA: TGCGCCAGCAGCCTCCGGTGGGAGGGCTTGAACACTGAAGCTTTCTTT

clone size: once
V gene: TRBV3-1/TRBV3-2
D gene: NA
J gene: TRBJ1-2
CDR3 protein: CASSQLGGGDYGYTF
CDR3 DNA: TGTGCCAGCAGCCAACTCGGAGGGGGGGACTATGGCTACACCTTC

clone size: NA
V gene: TRBV10-1
D gene: NA
J gene: TRBJ2-7
CDR3 protein: CASSEKLFWEQYF
CDR3 DNA: TGCGCCAGCAGTGAGAAACTATTCTGGGAGCAGTACTTC

clone size: once
V gene: TRBV15
D gene: TRBD2
J gene: TRBJ2-3
CDR3 protein: CATSRESGGQDTQYF
CDR3 DNA: TGTGCCACCAGCAGAGAGTCGGGAGGGCAAGATACGCAGTATTTT

clone size: NA
V gene: TRBV27
D gene: NA
J gene: TRBJ1-2
CDR3 protein: CASSLSRGAGGYTF
CDR3 DNA: TGTGCCAGCAGTTTATCAAGGGGGGCCGGTGGCTACACCTTC

clone size: NA
V gene: TRBV7-2
D gene: TRBD1
J gene: TRBJ2-2
CDR3 protein: CASSLHGTGNTGELFF
CDR3 DNA: TGTGCCAGCAGCTTACATGGGACAGGCAACACCGGGGAGCTGTTTTTT

clone size: NA
V gene: TRBV2
D gene: TRBD2
J gene: TRBJ2-1
CDR3 protein: CASRGTSGTYNEQFF
CDR3 DNA: TGTGCCAGCAGGGGGACTAGCGGGACCTACAATGAGCAGTTCTTC

clone size: NA
V gene: TRBV28
D gene: NA
J gene: TRBJ2-7
CDR3 protein: CASSRAGARYEQYF
CDR3 DNA: TGTGCCAGCAGTCGGGCAGGGGCAAGGTACGAGCAGTACTTC

clone size: NA
V gene: TRBV5-6
D gene: NA
J gene: TRBJ1-2
CDR3 protein: CASSLGATGTGYTF
CDR3 DNA: TGTGCCAGCAGCTTGGGGGCTACAGGGACGGGCTACACCTTC

clone size: NA
V gene: TRBV28
D gene: NA
J gene: TRBJ1-4
CDR3 protein: CASRGGGYEKLFF
CDR3 DNA: TGTGCCAGCCGTGGGGGGGGGTATGAAAAACTGTTTTTT

clone size: NA
V gene: TRBV5-6
D gene: TRBD2
J gene: TRBJ2-7
CDR3 protein: CASSLGGLAGGSRNEQYF
CDR3 DNA: TGTGCCAGCAGCTTGGGTGGACTAGCGGGAGGATCGAGAAACGAGCAGTACTTC

clone size: once
V gene: TRBV18
D gene: NA
J gene: TRBJ2-5
CDR3 protein: CASSPPGRETQYF
CDR3 DNA: TGTGCCAGCTCACCGCCAGGTCGGGAGACCCAGTACTTC

clone size: NA
V gene: TRBV7-8
D gene: TRBD2
J gene: TRBJ2-7
CDR3 protein: CASSLKLLAGGPGEEQYF
CDR3 DNA: TGTGCCAGCAGCTTAAAATTGCTAGCGGGAGGGCCGGGGGAAGAGCAGTACTTC

clone size: few
V gene: TRBV9
D gene: TRBD2
J gene: TRBJ2-2
CDR3 protein: CASSETSGRTGELFF
CDR3 DNA: TGTGCCAGCAGCGAGACTAGCGGGCGAACCGGGGAGCTGTTTTTT

clone size: NA
V gene: TRBV27
D gene: NA
J gene: TRBJ2-2
CDR3 protein: CASSLSSASLVYTGELFF
CDR3 DNA: TGTGCCAGCAGTTTATCATCCGCTAGCCTTGTATACACCGGGGAGCTGTTTTTT

clone size: NA
V gene: TRBV6-5
D gene: NA
J gene: TRBJ2-7
CDR3 protein: CASSNREYEQYF
CDR3 DNA: TGTGCCAGCAGTAACAGGGAGTACGAGCAGTACTTC

clone size: once
V gene: TRBV15
D gene: NA
J gene: TRBJ1-2
CDR3 protein: CATSRVGGRGYTF
CDR3 DNA: TGTGCCACCAGCAGAGTGGGGGGTCGCGGCTACACCTTC

clone size: NA
V gene: TRBV9
D gene: NA
J gene: TRBJ1-2
CDR3 protein: CASSYRPGGYTF
CDR3 DNA: TGTGCCAGCAGCTACCGGCCGGGGGGCTACACCTTC

clone size: NA
V gene: TRBV12-3/TRBV12-4
D gene: NA
J gene: TRBJ2-7
CDR3 protein: CASSTRGYEQYF
CDR3 DNA: TGTGCCAGCAGTACCCGGGGGTACGAGCAGTACTTC

clone size: NA
V gene: TRBV6-5
D gene: NA
J gene: TRBJ1-5
CDR3 protein: CASRTGNQPQHF
CDR3 DNA: TGTGCCAGCAGAACGGGAAATCAGCCCCAGCATTTT

clone size: NA
V gene: TRBV6-5
D gene: TRBD1
J gene: TRBJ2-5
CDR3 protein: CASSYAYRGETQYF
CDR3 DNA: TGTGCCAGCAGTTACGCTTACAGGGGGGAGACCCAGTACTTC

clone size: NA
V gene: TRBV18
D gene: TRBD1
J gene: TRBJ2-2
CDR3 protein: CASSLRDRRFTGELFF
CDR3 DNA: TGTGCCAGCTCCCTCCGGGACAGAAGATTCACCGGGGAGCTGTTTTTT

clone size: NA
V gene: TRBV10-3
D gene: NA
J gene: TRBJ1-5
CDR3 protein: CAISESDQPQHF
CDR3 DNA: TGTGCCATCAGTGAGTCCGATCAGCCCCAGCATTTT

clone size: NA
V gene: TRBV28
D gene: NA
J gene: TRBJ2-3
CDR3 protein: CASTNSPAPPVSGTQYF
CDR3 DNA: TGTGCCAGCACCAATTCTCCGGCCCCCCCCGTTAGCGGTACGCAGTATTTT